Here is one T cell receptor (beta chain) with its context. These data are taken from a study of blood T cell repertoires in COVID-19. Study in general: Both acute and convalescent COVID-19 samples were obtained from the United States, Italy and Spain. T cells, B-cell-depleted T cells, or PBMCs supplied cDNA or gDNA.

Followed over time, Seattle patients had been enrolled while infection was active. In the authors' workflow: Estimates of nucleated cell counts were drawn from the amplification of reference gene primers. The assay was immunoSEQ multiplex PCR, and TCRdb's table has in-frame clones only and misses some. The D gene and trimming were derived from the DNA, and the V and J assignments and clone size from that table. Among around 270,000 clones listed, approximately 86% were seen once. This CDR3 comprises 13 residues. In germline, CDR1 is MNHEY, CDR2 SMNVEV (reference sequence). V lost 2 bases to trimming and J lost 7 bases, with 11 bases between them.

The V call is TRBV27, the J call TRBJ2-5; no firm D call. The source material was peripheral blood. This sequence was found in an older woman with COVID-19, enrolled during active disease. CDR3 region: CASSLVGSLTQYF. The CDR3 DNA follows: TGTGCCAGCAGTTTAGTTGGTAGTCTGACCCAGTACTTC.